The rows below give T cell receptor beta chains drawn from one sample of a study of shared T cell receptors in the human thymus. Generated by immunoSEQ multiplex PCR, the TCRdb table keeps only in-frame clones and is missing some. The sample records about 660,000 clones, approximately 88% being singletons. The sample also formed part of further work on human thymus T cells.

Sequencing was performed on thymocytes. Source of these receptors: a boy in the first two years of life with a congenital heart defect. CDR3s include the opening cysteine and the closing phenylalanine or tryptophan. D genes are given only for firm matches. The size of a clone is reported for some rows only, either as once, few or many, or as a class for expanded clones.

D,J,size,V,DNA,CDR3
.,TRBJ2-1,.,TRBV4-1,TGCGCCAGCAGCCCCCTAGGGGGAGGGAGGTTTTCTTCCTACAATGAGCAGTTCTTC,CASSPLGGGRFSSYNEQFF
.,TRBJ1-2,.,TRBV10-2,TGCGCCAGCAGTGCGAGATCAGGGTACGCGGAGGGCTACACCTTC,CASSARSGYAEGYTF
TRBD1,TRBJ2-7,.,TRBV5-6,TGTGCCAGCAGCTTGTGTGACAGGGGGCCCTACGAGCAGTACTTC,CASSLCDRGPYEQYF
.,TRBJ1-5,once,TRBV6-1,TGTGCCAGCAGTGAAGAGGGCGGGAAAATCTATAGCAATCAGCCCCAGCATTTT,CASSEEGGKIYSNQPQHF
TRBD2,TRBJ2-5,.,TRBV28,TGTGCCAGCAGTTTCGGCGGGAGAGATTCGGAGACCCAGTACTTC,CASSFGGRDSETQYF
.,TRBJ2-5,.,TRBV27,TGTGCCAGCAGTCGAAGACTGATGGCCCGAAGGACCCAGTACTTC,CASSRRLMARRTQYF
TRBD1,TRBJ1-1,.,TRBV6-1,TGTGCCAGCAGCGGGGACAGGGGCCCTGAAGCTTTCTTT,CASSGDRGPEAFF
TRBD1,TRBJ1-2,.,TRBV5-5,TGTGCCAGCAGTGATGACAGGGCCTATGGCTACACCTTC,CASSDDRAYGYTF
TRBD2,TRBJ2-5,.,TRBV4-2,TGTGCCAGCAGCCAAGAGAATAGCGGGAGTCCCGAGACCCAGTACTTC,CASSQENSGSPETQYF
.,TRBJ2-7,once,TRBV23-1,TGCGCCAGCAGTCTACAGGGCCACGAGCAGTACTTC,CASSLQGHEQYF